The rows below give T cell receptor beta chains drawn from one sample of a study of T cells in Graves' hyperthyroidism and ophthalmopathy. Using its own MiXCR run on the multiplex PCR reads, TCRdb lists one record per CDR3 protein. The data contain about 420,000 distinct CDR3 sequences, approximately 14% of them singletons. Specimen: blood. All receptors derive from a woman between 18 and 30 years old with Graves' hyperthyroidism. The CDR3 runs from the conserved cysteine through the conserved F or W. Each record gives: V gene, D gene, clone size, CDR3 length, J gene, CDR3 protein, CDR3 DNA. The D gene is left open where the match is weak. Size is omitted from some rows. Given values are once, few, many or a class for expanded clones.

v_gene: TRBV29-1; d_gene: TRBD1; abundance: .; len: 14; j_gene: TRBJ1-1; CDR3aa: CSVEVDRANTEAFF; CDR3nt: TGCAGCGTTGAAGTGGACAGGGCGAACACTGAAGCTTTCTTT
v_gene: TRBV19; d_gene: TRBD1; abundance: .; len: 16; j_gene: TRBJ2-4; CDR3aa: CASSKDRGPVKNIQYF; CDR3nt: TGTGCCAGTAGTAAGGACAGGGGGCCGGTCAAAAACATTCAGTACTTC
v_gene: TRBV20-1; d_gene: TRBD2; abundance: many; len: 14; j_gene: TRBJ2-5; CDR3aa: CSVPGTSGTGTQYF; CDR3nt: TGCAGTGTACCCGGGACTAGCGGAACGGGGACCCAGTACTTC
v_gene: TRBV10-3; d_gene: .; abundance: few; len: 14; j_gene: TRBJ1-1; CDR3aa: CAISESLIQSEAFF; CDR3nt: TGTGCCATCAGTGAGTCCTTGATACAGTCCGAAGCTTTCTTT
v_gene: TRBV7-9; d_gene: TRBD1; abundance: many; len: 15; j_gene: TRBJ1-1; CDR3aa: CASSRDRVGMAEAFF; CDR3nt: TGTGCCAGCAGCCGGGACAGGGTGGGTATGGCTGAAGCTTTCTTT
v_gene: TRBV7-9; d_gene: TRBD2; abundance: .; len: 16; j_gene: TRBJ2-7; CDR3aa: CASSFRGSSGSYEQYF; CDR3nt: TGTGCCAGCAGCTTCCGGGGATCTAGCGGGAGTTACGAGCAGTACTTC
v_gene: TRBV6-1; d_gene: .; abundance: .; len: 17; j_gene: TRBJ1-5; CDR3aa: CASSKLQMVRAGQPQHF; CDR3nt: TGTGCCAGCAGTAAACTACAGATGGTGAGGGCGGGACAGCCCCAGCATTTT
v_gene: TRBV19; d_gene: TRBD1; abundance: many; len: 14; j_gene: TRBJ1-5; CDR3aa: CASARGESNQPQHF; CDR3nt: TGTGCCAGTGCCAGGGGGGAGAGCAATCAGCCCCAGCATTTT
v_gene: TRBV29-1; d_gene: .; abundance: many; len: 13; j_gene: TRBJ2-7; CDR3aa: CSVAGVGTYEQYF; CDR3nt: TGCAGCGTTGCGGGGGTCGGCACCTACGAGCAGTACTTC
v_gene: TRBV5-4; d_gene: TRBD2; abundance: many; len: 18; j_gene: TRBJ2-3; CDR3aa: CASSPSGTSGRAADTQYF; CDR3nt: TGTGCCAGCAGCCCGTCCGGGACTAGCGGGAGGGCCGCGGATACGCAGTATTTT
v_gene: TRBV6-1; d_gene: .; abundance: .; len: 12; j_gene: TRBJ1-5; CDR3aa: CASSEPYQPQHF; CDR3nt: TGTGCCAGCAGTGAACCATATCAGCCCCAGCATTTT
v_gene: TRBV5-1; d_gene: .; abundance: many; len: 14; j_gene: TRBJ1-1; CDR3aa: CASSLGQPNTEAFF; CDR3nt: TGTGCCAGCAGTTTAGGGCAACCGAACACTGAAGCTTTCTTT
v_gene: TRBV4-1; d_gene: .; abundance: few; len: 13; j_gene: TRBJ1-2; CDR3aa: CASSQGRGNGYTF; CDR3nt: TGCGCCAGCAGCCAAGGTCGGGGGAATGGCTACACCTTC
v_gene: TRBV25-1; d_gene: TRBD1; abundance: many; len: 16; j_gene: TRBJ1-1; CDR3aa: CASSDRPPGGGTEAFF; CDR3nt: TGTGCCAGCAGTGATAGGCCCCCAGGGGGAGGCACTGAAGCTTTCTTT
v_gene: TRBV29-1; d_gene: .; abundance: few; len: 15; j_gene: TRBJ2-5; CDR3aa: CSVAFGLAFQETQYF; CDR3nt: TGCAGCGTTGCGTTTGGGCTAGCGTTTCAAGAGACCCAGTACTTC
v_gene: TRBV5-1; d_gene: .; abundance: many; len: 15; j_gene: TRBJ1-2; CDR3aa: CASSLELRNNYGYTF; CDR3nt: TGCGCCAGCAGCTTGGAATTGAGGAATAACTATGGCTACACCTTC
v_gene: TRBV20-1; d_gene: .; abundance: .; len: 12; j_gene: TRBJ1-1; CDR3aa: CSAGELGTEAFF; CDR3nt: TGCAGTGCTGGGGAGCTGGGGACTGAAGCTTTCTTT
v_gene: TRBV6-6; d_gene: .; abundance: once; len: 15; j_gene: TRBJ1-4; CDR3aa: CASSYSILFGEKLFF; CDR3nt: TGTGCCAGCAGTTACTCGATCTTGTTTGGAGAAAAACTGTTTTTT
v_gene: TRBV6-6; d_gene: .; abundance: few; len: 14; j_gene: TRBJ1-1; CDR3aa: CASSYGPRQNEAFF; CDR3nt: TGTGCCAGCAGTTACGGGCCAAGACAAAATGAAGCTTTCTTT
v_gene: TRBV9; d_gene: .; abundance: .; len: 17; j_gene: TRBJ2-3; CDR3aa: CASSVGGAGYGTDTQYF; CDR3nt: TGTGCCAGCAGCGTAGGGGGGGCGGGATATGGCACAGATACGCAGTATTTT
v_gene: TRBV10-3; d_gene: TRBD1; abundance: many; len: 16; j_gene: TRBJ1-5; CDR3aa: CAISERAGGQNQPQHF; CDR3nt: TGTGCCATCAGTGAGCGGGCAGGGGGCCAAAATCAGCCCCAGCATTTT
v_gene: TRBV28; d_gene: .; abundance: .; len: 13; j_gene: TRBJ1-4; CDR3aa: CASKRQENEKLFF; CDR3nt: TGTGCCAGCAAGCGGCAGGAGAATGAAAAACTGTTTTTT
v_gene: TRBV2; d_gene: TRBD1; abundance: many; len: 14; j_gene: TRBJ2-2; CDR3aa: CASSGQGRTGELFF; CDR3nt: TGTGCCAGCAGTGGACAGGGTCGAACCGGGGAGCTGTTTTTT
v_gene: TRBV19; d_gene: TRBD1; abundance: few; len: 14; j_gene: TRBJ1-2; CDR3aa: CASTTGQGAFGYTF; CDR3nt: TGTGCCAGTACCACGGGACAGGGGGCATTTGGCTACACCTTC
v_gene: TRBV6-1; d_gene: .; abundance: few; len: 15; j_gene: TRBJ1-5; CDR3aa: CASNAGRGVSQPQHF; CDR3nt: TGTGCCAGCAACGCAGGAAGGGGAGTAAGTCAGCCCCAGCATTTT
v_gene: TRBV6-4; d_gene: TRBD1; abundance: few; len: 15; j_gene: TRBJ2-1; CDR3aa: CASSEDSGGGNEQFF; CDR3nt: TGTGCCAGCAGTGAAGACTCAGGGGGCGGGAATGAGCAGTTCTTC
v_gene: TRBV7-9; d_gene: TRBD2; abundance: .; len: 17; j_gene: TRBJ2-5; CDR3aa: CASNPLVGELAGETQYF; CDR3nt: TGTGCCAGCAACCCCCTCGTCGGGGAGCTAGCGGGGGAGACCCAGTACTTC
v_gene: TRBV7-9; d_gene: .; abundance: many; len: 16; j_gene: TRBJ2-5; CDR3aa: CASSLASGARQETQYF; CDR3nt: TGTGCCAGCAGCTTAGCCTCCGGGGCCCGCCAAGAGACCCAGTACTTC
v_gene: TRBV6-1; d_gene: .; abundance: few; len: 15; j_gene: TRBJ2-7; CDR3aa: CASTKRSAPTYERYF; CDR3nt: TGTGCCAGCACCAAGAGATCCGCCCCAACATACGAGCGGTACTTC
v_gene: TRBV6-1; d_gene: .; abundance: many; len: 15; j_gene: TRBJ1-5; CDR3aa: CASSELPGSNQPQHF; CDR3nt: TGTGCCAGCAGTGAACTCCCAGGCAGCAATCAGCCCCAGCATTTT
v_gene: TRBV11-2; d_gene: .; abundance: many; len: 21; j_gene: TRBJ1-3; CDR3aa: CASSLLRTELNNGLPGNTIYF; CDR3nt: TGTGCCAGCAGCTTATTAAGGACAGAACTCAATAACGGGCTACCTGGAAACACCATATATTTT
v_gene: TRBV28; d_gene: TRBD1; abundance: many; len: 15; j_gene: TRBJ1-1; CDR3aa: CASSSLRRGRTEAFF; CDR3nt: TGTGCCAGCAGTTCCCTCCGTAGGGGGCGCACTGAAGCTTTCTTT
v_gene: TRBV7-3; d_gene: TRBD2; abundance: .; len: 18; j_gene: TRBJ2-2; CDR3aa: CASSLAPSGRALDGELFF; CDR3nt: TGTGCCAGCAGCTTAGCTCCTAGCGGGAGGGCCTTGGACGGGGAGCTGTTTTTT
v_gene: TRBV20-1; d_gene: .; abundance: many; len: 16; j_gene: TRBJ2-3; CDR3aa: CSARVSSGSTTDTQYF; CDR3nt: TGCAGTGCTAGAGTTTCGTCGGGATCCACAACAGATACGCAGTATTTT
v_gene: TRBV7-2; d_gene: .; abundance: .; len: 17; j_gene: TRBJ2-6; CDR3aa: CASSVVGRLSGANVLTF; CDR3nt: TGTGCCAGCAGCGTTGTTGGACGGCTCTCTGGGGCCAACGTCCTGACTTTC
v_gene: TRBV6-2/TRBV6-3; d_gene: TRBD2; abundance: .; len: 18; j_gene: TRBJ2-1; CDR3aa: CASSPGTSGRESYNEQFF; CDR3nt: TGTGCCAGCAGCCCCGGGACTAGCGGGAGAGAGTCCTACAATGAGCAGTTCTTC
v_gene: TRBV5-1; d_gene: .; abundance: many; len: 13; j_gene: TRBJ1-1; CDR3aa: CASSFIRSTEAFF; CDR3nt: TGCGCCAGCAGCTTTATTCGGTCGACTGAAGCTTTCTTT
v_gene: TRBV12-3/TRBV12-4; d_gene: .; abundance: many; len: 11; j_gene: TRBJ1-1; CDR3aa: CASSRRQEAFF; CDR3nt: TGTGCCAGCAGTCGTCGACAGGAAGCTTTCTTT
v_gene: TRBV15; d_gene: .; abundance: few; len: 15; j_gene: TRBJ1-1; CDR3aa: CATSRRSGVGTEAFF; CDR3nt: TGTGCCACCAGCCGAAGGTCGGGGGTTGGGACTGAAGCTTTCTTT
v_gene: TRBV5-1; d_gene: TRBD1; abundance: .; len: 16; j_gene: TRBJ1-2; CDR3aa: CASSLDGGTGGPGYTF; CDR3nt: TGCGCCAGCAGCTTGGACGGCGGGACAGGGGGGCCTGGCTACACCTTC
v_gene: TRBV6-2/TRBV6-3; d_gene: TRBD2; abundance: .; len: 19; j_gene: TRBJ2-6; CDR3aa: CASIRGRAGVNFGANVLTF; CDR3nt: TGTGCCAGCATCAGAGGTCGAGCGGGAGTAAATTTTGGGGCCAACGTCCTGACTTTC
v_gene: TRBV29-1; d_gene: .; abundance: few; len: 17; j_gene: TRBJ2-1; CDR3aa: CSVWDGGRVALYNEQFF; CDR3nt: TGCAGCGTTTGGGACGGGGGGCGTGTAGCGTTATACAATGAGCAGTTCTTC
v_gene: TRBV6-1; d_gene: .; abundance: many; len: 14; j_gene: TRBJ2-7; CDR3aa: CASTPTGVSGEQYF; CDR3nt: TGTGCCAGCACCCCCACGGGAGTTTCTGGGGAGCAGTACTTC
v_gene: TRBV18; d_gene: TRBD1; abundance: many; len: 15; j_gene: TRBJ1-5; CDR3aa: CASSREGAYGQPQHF; CDR3nt: TGTGCCAGCTCACGGGAGGGGGCCTACGGTCAGCCCCAGCATTTT
v_gene: TRBV7-2; d_gene: TRBD2; abundance: .; len: 13; j_gene: TRBJ2-1; CDR3aa: CASSWTSGTMEFF; CDR3nt: TGTGCCAGCAGCTGGACTAGCGGGACTATGGAGTTCTTC
v_gene: TRBV6-1; d_gene: .; abundance: few; len: 14; j_gene: TRBJ1-4; CDR3aa: CASSAGVLNEKLFF; CDR3nt: TGTGCCAGCAGTGCAGGGGTGTTGAATGAAAAACTGTTTTTT